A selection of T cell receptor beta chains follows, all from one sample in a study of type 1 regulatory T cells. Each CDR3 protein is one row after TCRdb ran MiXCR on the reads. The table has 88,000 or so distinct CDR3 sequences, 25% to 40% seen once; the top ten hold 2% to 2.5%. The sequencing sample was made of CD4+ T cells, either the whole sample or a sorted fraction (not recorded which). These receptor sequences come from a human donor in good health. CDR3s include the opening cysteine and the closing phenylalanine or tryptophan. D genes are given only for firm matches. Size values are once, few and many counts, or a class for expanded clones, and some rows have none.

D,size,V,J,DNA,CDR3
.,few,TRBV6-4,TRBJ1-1,TGTGCCGGAGGAGAGCAACGATCCCCAGCGCCTCTACAAGCTTTCTTT,CAGGEQRSPAPLQAFF
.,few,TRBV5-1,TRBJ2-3,TGCGCCAGCTGGCCCGGGCAGAACACAGATACGCAGTATTTT,CASWPGQNTDTQYF
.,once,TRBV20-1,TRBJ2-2,TGCAGTGCACTCCCAAACAGCGGGCGTTTGAACACCGGGGAGCTGTTTTTT,CSALPNSGRLNTGELFF
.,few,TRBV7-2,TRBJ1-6,TGTGCCAGCAGGAATCAGGGGATGAGTTCACCCCTCCACTTT,CASRNQGMSSPLHF
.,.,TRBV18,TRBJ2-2,TGTGCCAGCTCACCAAGCCCGCAGGACACCGGGGAGCTGTTTTTT,CASSPSPQDTGELFF
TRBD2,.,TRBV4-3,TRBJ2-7,TGCGCCAGCAGCCAAGATAGCGGAACTAGCGGGAGTTTTGAGCAGTACTTC,CASSQDSGTSGSFEQYF
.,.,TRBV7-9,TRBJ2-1,TGTGCCAGCAGCCACGTACAAGATGAGCAGTTCTTC,CASSHVQDEQFF
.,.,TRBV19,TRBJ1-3,TGTGCCAGTAGTATAGGTGGCAGAAGCTCTGGAAACACCATATATTTT,CASSIGGRSSGNTIYF
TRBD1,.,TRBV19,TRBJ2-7,TGTGCCAGTCGAAGGACAGGGACCGGCTACGAGCAGTACTTC,CASRRTGTGYEQYF
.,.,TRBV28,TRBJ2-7,TGTGCCAGCAGCAGGGGAGAGAACTACGAGCAGTACTTC,CASSRGENYEQYF
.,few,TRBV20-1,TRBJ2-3,TGCAGTGCCCTATGGACAGCGAAAAAGTCAGATACGCAGTATTTT,CSALWTAKKSDTQYF
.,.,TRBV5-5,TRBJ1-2,TGTGCCAGCAGCCCTTCCTACTATGGCTACACCTTC,CASSPSYYGYTF